This T cell receptor (beta chain) was captured in a study of PD-1 blockade in classical Hodgkin lymphoma. Points on this clone: Antigen: not known.

Every patient had relapsed following autologous stem cell transplantation, and cohorts differed in brentuximab vedotin exposure. Study results and limitations: Factors driving the repertoire differences, possibly disease activity or prior therapy, remain undefined. Complete responders entered with baseline diversity on par with newly diagnosed patients, the results showed.

Clones were read by immunoSEQ multiplex PCR, and TCRdb kept only the in-frame ones, dropping some. The data show 20,000 to 25,000 clones, roughly 80% seen once. The TCR was taken from a human donor with classical Hodgkin lymphoma. The starting material was peripheral blood mononuclear cells (PBMCs), obtained before the second cycle of nivolumab.

CDR3 nucleotides: TGTGCCAGTACCGAGCCGGGGGTAGATACGCAGTATTTT. It codes for CASTEPGVDTQYF. The chain is built from TRBV19 and TRBJ2-3, with D perhaps matching TRBD2 (6 bases). This CDR3 is 13 amino acids long. The ends were cut back, 7 bases at V and 5 bases at J, with 13 bases in the middle. The germline gives CDR1 LNHDA, CDR2 SQIVND (reference sequence).